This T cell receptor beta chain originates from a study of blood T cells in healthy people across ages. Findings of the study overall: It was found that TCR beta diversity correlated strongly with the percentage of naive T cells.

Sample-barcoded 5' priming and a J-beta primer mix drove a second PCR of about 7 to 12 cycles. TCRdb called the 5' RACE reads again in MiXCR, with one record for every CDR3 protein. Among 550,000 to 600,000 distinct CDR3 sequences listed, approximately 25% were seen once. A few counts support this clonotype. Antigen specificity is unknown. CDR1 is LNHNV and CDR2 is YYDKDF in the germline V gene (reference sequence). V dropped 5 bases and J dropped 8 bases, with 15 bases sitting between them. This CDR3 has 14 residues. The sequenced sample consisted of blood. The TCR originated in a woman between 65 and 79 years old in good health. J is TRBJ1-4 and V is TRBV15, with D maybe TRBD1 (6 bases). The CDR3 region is CATSSRGGREKLFF. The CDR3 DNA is TGTGCCACCAGCTCGCGGGGGGGCCGGGAAAAACTGTTTTTT.